One sample yielded the 31 T cell receptor beta chains listed below, sequenced in a study of technical replicates of blood from several donors. The protocol was immunoSEQ multiplex PCR, while the TCRdb copy is restricted to in-frame clones and leaves out a portion. The sample includes almost 55,000 clones, around 94% of them seen just once. The sample consisted of T cells isolated from PBMCs. Receptors were obtained from a human donor in good health.

The gene calls are TRBV11-2 and TRBJ2-7, with a weak D call TRBD2 (6 bases). Germline V gene sequence: CDR1 SGHAT, CDR2 FQNNGV. V was shortened by 4 bases and J by 2 bases, with 9 bases between the two germline ends. The CDR3 loop spans 13 amino acids. CDR3 protein: CASSSGAAYEQYF. The CDR3 bases are TGTGCCAGCAGCTCGGGAGCCGCCTACGAGCAGTACTTC. The complete variable domain, with remaining parts taken from reference TRBV11-2 and TRBJ2-7, reads EAGVAQSPRYKIIEKRQSVAFWCNPISGHATLYWYQQILGQGPKLLIQFQNNGVVDDSQLPKDRFSAERLKGVDSTLKIQPAKLEDSAVYLCASSSGAAYEQYFGPGTRLTVT.

This chain uses TRBV23-1 with TRBJ2-1; D gene unclear. TRBV23-1 is assigned to the ORF class and has an uncertain function. Trimming cost V 3 bases and J 10 bases, with 7 bases left between them. The CDR3 totals 11 residues. The DNA for the CDR3 is TGCGCCAGCAGTCAGCACTGGGAGCAGTTCTTC. Translated: CASSQHWEQFF.

The chain has TRBV9 and TRBJ2-5; TRBD2 matches at 7 bases. CDR1 is SGDLS, CDR2 YYNGEE, per germline. This CDR3 contains 13 residues. J lost 5 bases, V lost 1 base, and 2 bases had no gene match. The CDR3 DNA follows: TGTGCCAGCAGCGTAATCGGGGGGGAGACCCAGTACTTC. As protein: CASSVIGGETQYF. The full variable domain, with the rest looked up from reference TRBV9 and TRBJ2-5, is DSGVTQTPKHLITATGQRVTLRCSPRSGDLSVYWYQQSLDQGLQFLIQYYNGEERAKGNILERFSAQQFPDLHSELNLSSLELGDSALYFCASSVIGGETQYFGPGTRLLVL.

CDR3 protein: CASSWTSGGTASQETQYF. DNA for the CDR3: TGTGCCAGCAGCTGGACTAGCGGGGGGACCGCATCTCAAGAGACCCAGTACTTC. This chain uses TRBV11-2 with TRBJ2-5; 14 nucleotides match TRBD2. This CDR3 spans 18 amino acids. V trimming: 4 bases; J trimming: 2 bases; junction bases outside the gene matches: 9. Germline V gene lookup returns CDR1 SGHAT and CDR2 FQNNGV.

Here the CDR3 reads CASSGGYRGLHNYGYTF. CDR3 DNA: TGTGCCAGCAGCGGGGGTTACAGGGGTTTGCATAACTATGGCTACACCTTC. The chain carries TRBV11-2 and TRBJ1-2; TRBD1 aligns across 7 bases. Germline V lookup: CDR1 SGHAT, CDR2 FQNNGV. V shed 5 bases and J 1 base; nucleotides not matched to a gene: 13. This CDR3 contains 17 residues. The full variable domain, in which reference TRBV11-2 and TRBJ1-2 provide the parts outside the CDR3, is EAGVAQSPRYKIIEKRQSVAFWCNPISGHATLYWYQQILGQGPKLLIQFQNNGVVDDSQLPKDRFSAERLKGVDSTLKIQPAKLEDSAVYLCASSGGYRGLHNYGYTFGSGTRLTVV.

Only one count was recorded for this clone. Mismatch with germline at one junction end may stem from a read error. V is TRBV29-1 and J is TRBJ2-4, with D possibly being TRBD2 (5 bases). The V gene's germline CDR1 is SQVTM and CDR2 ANQGSEA. This CDR3 contains 12 residues. CDR3 in DNA: TGCAGCGTTAAAGAGGGCGAAAACATTCAGTACTTC. The encoded protein is CSVKEGENIQYF.

The gene calls are TRBV5-1 and TRBJ1-1; D not certain. CDR1 is SGHRS, CDR2 YFSETQ, per germline. V was clipped by 0 bases and J by 8 bases, with 11 bases between them. CDR3 length: 13 amino acids. This CDR3 reads CASSLAGSNEAFF. Here the CDR3 DNA reads TGCGCCAGCAGCTTGGCCGGGTCGAACGAAGCTTTCTTT. The full variable domain, completed using reference TRBV5-1 and TRBJ1-1, is KAGVTQTPRYLIKTRGQQVTLSCSPISGHRSVSWYQQTPGQGLQFLFEYFSETQRNKGNFPGRFSGRQFSNSRSEMNVSTLELGDSALYLCASSLAGSNEAFFGQGTRLTVV.

V gene TRBV14 combines with J gene TRBJ1-1; 9 bases map to TRBD1. CDR1 and CDR2 from the germline V gene are SGHDN and FVKESK. After removal of 4 bases from V and 5 bases from J, the junction contained 2 bases not matched to a gene. The CDR3 is 13 residues long. CDR3 sequence (DNA): TGTGCCAGCAGCCCGACAGGGGGAACTGAAGCTTTCTTT. As protein: CASSPTGGTEAFF.

The chain combines TRBV29-1 with TRBJ2-7; 8 bases match TRBD1. Per the germline V gene, CDR1 is SQVTM and CDR2 is ANQGSEA. Trimming at V came to 4 bases and at J to 0 bases, leaving 2 bases not matched to a gene. The CDR3 totals 13 residues. CDR3 bases: TGCAGCGTTGCCACAGGGGGCTCCTACGAGCAGTACTTC. Protein product: CSVATGGSYEQYF.

The chain recombines TRBV19 with TRBJ1-5, with D unresolved. Germline V CDR1 and CDR2: LNHDA, SQIVND (reference sequence). This CDR3 region has 15 residues. V lost 7 bases to trimming and J lost 0 bases, with 13 bases between them. The DNA for the CDR3 is TGTGCCAGTATTAAAGCTCCAAATAGCAATCAGCCCCAGCATTTT. This encodes CASIKAPNSNQPQHF.

The chain is built from TRBV5-1 and TRBJ2-6; 10 bases line up with TRBD1. The CDR3 spans 17 residues. Trimming cost V 2 bases and J 1 base; bases outside gene matches: 3. The germline V gene encodes CDR1 SGHRS and CDR2 YFSETQ. CDR3 in amino acids: CASSLAGQGSGANVLTF. DNA for the CDR3: TGCGCCAGCAGCTTAGCGGGACAGGGGTCTGGGGCCAACGTCCTGACTTTC.

The chain joins TRBV14 to TRBJ2-7, with D perhaps matching TRBD2 (6 bases). Trimming stripped 4 bases from V and 9 bases from J, with 16 bases between. Germline CDR1 is SGHDN and CDR2 is FVKESK. There are 13 residues in the CDR3. The CDR3 region has the DNA TGTGCCAGCAGCCTTGGGACTGGCAATTGGCAGTACTTC. Its protein product is CASSLGTGNWQYF.

This clone occurred once. The chain has TRBV7-3 and TRBJ2-5, with TRBD2 identical over 12 bases. The CDR3 length is 16 residues. Per germline, CDR1 SGHTA and CDR2 FQGTGA. With 0 bases clipped from V and 7 bases from J, the junction kept 6 bases outside the gene matches. DNA of the CDR3: TGTGCCAGCAGCTTAACCACTAGCGGGGGGCCAGGGACCCAGTACTTC. Residues: CASSLTTSGGPGTQYF.

In DNA, the CDR3 is TGTGCCAGCAGCTTAGTTCGACTCGACGGGGGGACAGGGGGCTTTGAGACCCAGTACTTC. This gives the protein CASSLVRLDGGTGGFETQYF. V and J are TRBV7-6 and TRBJ2-5, with 12 bases that match TRBD1. Per germline, CDR1 SGHVS and CDR2 FNYEAQ. Trimming at V came to 1 base and at J to 5 bases, leaving 17 bases not matched to a gene. CDR3 length equals 20 residues.

In its sample, this clone was seen a few times. The V call is TRBV28, the J call TRBJ1-1; 7 bases fit TRBD1. Germline trimming cut 2 bases from V and 7 bases from J; bases unmatched to any gene: 13. CDR1 and CDR2 (germline): MDHEN, SYDVKM. The CDR3 has 16 residues. This CDR3 is CASSLGQGVIMGEAFF. The CDR3 region has the DNA TGTGCCAGCAGTTTAGGGCAGGGGGTGATTATGGGTGAAGCTTTCTTT.

The rearrangement uses TRBV11-2 and TRBJ1-2, with D possibly being TRBD1 (6 bases). CDR1 SGHAT and CDR2 FQNNGV come from the germline V gene. V lost 4 bases and J 6 bases, leaving 15 bases between the germline ends. The CDR3 runs to 14 residues. The CDR3 protein is CASSSTGAKDGYTF. Here the CDR3 DNA reads TGTGCCAGCAGCTCGACAGGAGCGAAGGATGGCTACACCTTC.

This sequence joins TRBV5-1 and TRBJ2-5; tentative D call: TRBD2 (5 bases). In germline, CDR1 is SGHRS, CDR2 YFSETQ. This CDR3 is 16 amino acids long. Trimming pared 0 bases from V and 1 base from J, leaving 13 bases between. DNA for the CDR3: TGCGCCAGCAGCTTGGTTCCTAGCCTTAGCCAAGAGACCCAGTACTTC. Translation: CASSLVPSLSQETQYF. Full variable domain (rest looked up from reference TRBV5-1 and TRBJ2-5): KAGVTQTPRYLIKTRGQQVTLSCSPISGHRSVSWYQQTPGQGLQFLFEYFSETQRNKGNFPGRFSGRQFSNSRSEMNVSTLELGDSALYLCASSLVPSLSQETQYFGPGTRLLVL.

In this sample, this clone turned up once. The chain is built from TRBV10-3 and TRBJ2-7, with no clear D. The germline CDR1 and CDR2 sequences are ENHRY and SYGVKD. The CDR3 extends over 13 amino acids. The V gene lost 8 bases and the J gene lost 3 bases, with 14 bases spanning the gap. The CDR3 DNA reads TGTGCCATCGGTACAGATGCTGGCTACGAGCAGTACTTC. It yields the protein CAIGTDAGYEQYF.

The CDR3 sequence: CASSADRGRVTEAFF. CDR3 DNA sequence: TGCGCCAGCAGCGCGGACAGGGGGCGAGTCACTGAAGCTTTCTTT. V and J are TRBV5-1 and TRBJ1-1, with TRBD1 matching over 11 bases. Germline V gene lookup returns CDR1 SGHRS and CDR2 YFSETQ. The junction had 6 bases not matched to a gene; V was cut back by 4 bases and J by 4 bases. The CDR3 runs to 15 residues. Full variable domain (outside the CDR3, taken from reference TRBV5-1 and TRBJ1-1): KAGVTQTPRYLIKTRGQQVTLSCSPISGHRSVSWYQQTPGQGLQFLFEYFSETQRNKGNFPGRFSGRQFSNSRSEMNVSTLELGDSALYLCASSADRGRVTEAFFGQGTRLTVV.

The chain has TRBV5-1 and TRBJ2-2; D might be TRBD2 (6 bases). CDR1 and CDR2 (germline): SGHRS, YFSETQ. Trimming pared 6 bases from V and 0 bases from J, leaving 9 bases between. The CDR3 consists of 14 residues. CDR3 sequence: CASTGGTNTGELFF. The DNA of the CDR3 is TGCGCCAGCACTGGCGGGACGAACACCGGGGAGCTGTTTTTT. Full variable domain (rest looked up from reference TRBV5-1 and TRBJ2-2): KAGVTQTPRYLIKTRGQQVTLSCSPISGHRSVSWYQQTPGQGLQFLFEYFSETQRNKGNFPGRFSGRQFSNSRSEMNVSTLELGDSALYLCASTGGTNTGELFFGEGSRLTVL.

DNA of the CDR3: TGTGCCAGCAGTTTCGACAGGGGGGCCCACGAGCAGTACTTC. Translated: CASSFDRGAHEQYF. The chain is built from TRBV28 and TRBJ2-7, with TRBD1 identical over 9 bases. Per the germline V gene, CDR1 is MDHEN and CDR2 is SYDVKM. CDR3 length equals 14 residues. The V and J ends lost 3 bases and 5 bases, in that order; junction bases with no gene match: 5.

The chain has TRBV9 and TRBJ1-5, with D possibly TRBD1 on 6 matching bases. With 1 base removed from V and 2 bases from J, the gap between germline ends came to 10 bases. The CDR3 spans 15 residues. CDR1 and CDR2 (germline): SGDLS, YYNGEE. CDR3 loop: CASSVTGGGNQPQHF. The DNA for the CDR3 is TGTGCCAGCAGCGTAACGGGGGGCGGCAATCAGCCCCAGCATTTT.

This chain connects TRBV12-5 to TRBJ1-1; D ambiguous. V was pared by 4 bases and J by 11 bases, with 14 bases between. The germline gives CDR1 LGHNT, CDR2 FRNRAP. The CDR3 consists of 12 residues. The CDR3 sequence: CASGSTGMRAFF. CDR3 bases: TGTGCTAGTGGTTCCACCGGGATGAGGGCTTTCTTT.

This chain joins TRBV9 and TRBJ1-1; 10 bases map to TRBD1. CDR3 length: 15 amino acids. The germline V gene has CDR1 SGDLS and CDR2 YYNGEE. V shed 3 bases and J 5 bases; nucleotides not matched to a gene: 7. The CDR3 protein is CASSGQGAAWTEAFF. CDR3 bases: TGTGCCAGCAGCGGACAGGGGGCGGCGTGGACTGAAGCTTTCTTT.

This sequence joins TRBV5-1 and TRBJ2-1; D may be TRBD2 (6 bases). Germline CDR1 reads SGHRS; CDR2 reads YFSETQ. V lost 2 bases and J lost 2, with 11 bases in between. The CDR3 has 15 residues. The CDR3 nucleotides are TGCGCCAGCAGCTTTGAGTGGGGGGCCTACAATGAGCAGTTCTTC. Residues: CASSFEWGAYNEQFF.

This chain joins TRBV5-5 and TRBJ1-4; perhaps TRBD1 as D (6 bases). Trimming shortened V by 2 bases and J by 7 bases, and 15 bases separated the two germline ends. The CDR3 spans 15 residues. Per the germline V gene, CDR1 is SGHKS and CDR2 is YYEKEE (reference sequence). As DNA, the CDR3 is TGTGCCAGCAGCTTTGGGACACCCCGGGGTGAAAAACTGTTTTTT. Its translation is CASSFGTPRGEKLFF.

The J gene is TRBJ2-1, the V gene TRBV7-8; 10 bases are shared with TRBD2. There are 16 residues in the CDR3. The germline CDR1 and CDR2 sequences are SGHVS and FQNEAQ. V dropped 5 bases and J dropped 3; count of bases not matched to a gene: 7. The chain's CDR3 is CASSPQASGGYNEQFF. As DNA, the CDR3 is TGTGCCAGCAGCCCCCAGGCTAGCGGGGGCTACAATGAGCAGTTCTTC.

The chain uses TRBV7-9 and TRBJ1-1, with D possibly TRBD1 on 6 matching bases. CDR1 and CDR2 (germline): SEHNR, FQNEAQ (reference sequence). V was cut by 4 bases and J by 0 bases, with 9 bases left in between. This CDR3 comprises 14 residues. The CDR3 spells CASSSQGMNTEAFF. The CDR3, as DNA: TGTGCCAGCAGCTCCCAGGGGATGAACACTGAAGCTTTCTTT.

The chain combines TRBV7-3 with TRBJ2-2; weak D call: TRBD2 (6 bases). V was trimmed by 1 base and J by 4 bases, leaving 10 bases between them. The CDR3 totals 15 residues. Germline lookup yields CDR1 SGHTA and CDR2 FQGTGA. The CDR3 loop reads CASSLNPSVTGELFF. The DNA of the CDR3 is TGTGCCAGCAGCTTAAACCCTAGCGTCACCGGGGAGCTGTTTTTT.

Only a few counts were recorded for this clone. DNA of the CDR3: TGTGCCAGCAGCCCCGGCAGGTTGGCAACTAATGAAAAACTGTTTTTT. Protein: CASSPGRLATNEKLFF. This chain uses TRBV7-9 with TRBJ1-4; unclear D gene. This CDR3 is built from 16 residues. The V end lost 5 bases, the J end lost 0 bases, and 13 bases lay between the germline ends. Germline CDR1 is SEHNR and CDR2 is FQNEAQ (reference sequence).

The chain recombines TRBV6-5 with TRBJ2-7, with a possible D match to TRBD1 (6 bases). From germline, CDR1 is MNHEY and CDR2 SVGAGI. The CDR3 sequence is 14 residues long. The V end was cut by 0 bases, the J end by 3 bases, with 9 bases between. CDR3 bases: TGTGCCAGCAGTTACTCTCCGGACAGCTACGAGCAGTACTTC. As protein: CASSYSPDSYEQYF.